This entry concerns a single TCR beta chain. Its antigen remains unknown. This specimen comes from a study of Tregs in tolerant kidney transplant recipients. The table came from immunoSEQ multiplex PCR; TCRdb's copy has only in-frame clones and leaves some out. This sample has about 100,000 clones, with approximately 93% found just once. Trimming removed 6 bases at V and 4 bases at J, with 9 bases between. The V gene's germline CDR1 is SGHTA and CDR2 FQGNSA. This CDR3 spans 12 amino acids. Whole-study results and caveats: Validation in larger populations is needed because few patients were studied.

The chain has TRBV7-2 and TRBJ1-2; D may be TRBD1 (6 bases). The sequence derives from a human donor who received a combined kidney and bone marrow transplant. The source material was CD4+ T cells from blood, sampled before the transplant. CDR3 in DNA: TGTGCCAGCAGGGGCAGGGGCTATGGCTACACCTTC. Protein product: CASRGRGYGYTF.